One sample yielded the 18 T cell receptor beta chains listed below, sequenced in a study of graft-versus-host responses after intestinal transplantation. Sequencing used immunoSEQ multiplex PCR; TCRdb keeps in-frame clones, though not all of them. The sample yields some 55,000 clones, roughly nine tenths seen once. The sequences come from PBMCs, collected roughly 680 days after intestinal transplant. The receptors were gathered from a human patient who received an intestinal transplant, so some T cells may come from the graft donor.

This clone appeared once. The chain links TRBV25-1 to TRBJ1-2, with no clear D. Per the germline V gene, CDR1 is MGHDK and CDR2 is SYGVNS. V was cut by 5 bases and J by 7 bases, with 11 bases left in between. This CDR3 has 12 amino acids. CDR3 protein: CASSLGLGGYTF. CDR3 bases: TGTGCCAGCAGTCTCGGACTGGGTGGCTACACCTTC.

The rearrangement links TRBV18 to TRBJ2-7; no clear D gene. CDR1 is KGHSH, CDR2 LQKENI, per germline. The CDR3 loop spans 15 amino acids. Trimming took off 2 bases at V and 1 base at J, with 12 bases between the two ends. CDR3 region: CASSPNLGESYEQYF. The CDR3 DNA is TGTGCCAGCTCACCAAACTTAGGCGAGTCCTACGAGCAGTACTTC.

The chain couples TRBV19 to TRBJ1-3; TRBD1 matches 10 bases. The CDR3 spans 14 residues. V was pared by 3 bases and J by 8 bases, with 4 bases of the junction left unmatched. The germline gives CDR1 LNHDA, CDR2 SQIVND (reference sequence). The CDR3 DNA sequence: TGTGCCAGTAGTATCGGGACAGGGGTATACACCATATATTTT. Translation: CASSIGTGVYTIYF.

This clone was seen only a few times. This chain links TRBV18 with TRBJ2-6; either TRBD1 or TRBD2 may supply D (5 bases each). V was shortened by 6 bases and J by 0 bases, with 18 bases between the two germline ends. The CDR3 consists of 18 residues. CDR1 is KGHSH, CDR2 LQKENI, per germline. CDR3 in amino acids: CASSLSGQGISGANVLTF. In DNA, the CDR3 is TGTGCCAGCTCCTTGAGCGGACAAGGGATCTCTGGGGCCAACGTCCTGACTTTC.

The chain combines TRBV7-8 with TRBJ1-1; D is possibly TRBD1 (6 bases). Germline loops: CDR1 SGHVS, CDR2 FQNEAQ. The V gene lost 3 bases and the J gene lost 5 bases, with 16 bases spanning the gap. The CDR3 extends over 15 amino acids. CDR3: CASSFGSGDVTEAFF. Written as DNA, the CDR3 is TGTGCCAGCAGCTTTGGTTCAGGGGATGTTACTGAAGCTTTCTTT.

This clone came up a few times. The rearrangement links TRBV5-1 to TRBJ2-1; no reliable D call. Germline V lookup: CDR1 SGHRS, CDR2 YFSETQ. This CDR3 is 15 amino acids long. With 2 bases removed from V and 2 bases from J, the gap between germline ends came to 11 bases. In DNA form, the CDR3 reads TGCGCCAGCAGCTTCGACGGCGAGACCTACAATGAGCAGTTCTTC. Protein sequence: CASSFDGETYNEQFF.

V usage is TRBV5-1 and J usage is TRBJ2-5, with a weak D call TRBD1 (6 bases). The CDR3 sequence is 15 residues long. Looked up from germline, CDR1 is SGHRS and CDR2 is YFSETQ. V was clipped by 0 bases and J by 4 bases, with 13 bases between them. This CDR3 is CASSLAFGGAETQYF. In nucleotides, the CDR3 is TGCGCCAGCAGCTTGGCCTTTGGGGGCGCAGAGACCCAGTACTTC.

The chain carries TRBV4-2 and TRBJ2-1; no clear D gene. From germline, CDR1 is LGHNA and CDR2 YNFKEQ. CDR3 size: 9 residues. The V gene lost 7 bases and the J gene lost 10 bases, with 5 bases spanning the gap. Written as DNA, the CDR3 is TGTGCCAGCAATAGGGAGCAGTTCTTC. Its translation: CASNREQFF.

The chain recombines TRBV29-1 with TRBJ2-5; TRBD2 is a possible D gene (5 bases). The CDR3 runs 15 residues. The germline V gene has CDR1 SQVTM and CDR2 ANQGSEA. Trimming shortened V by 4 bases and J by 1 base, and 16 bases separated the two germline ends. The CDR3: CSVAFGLQSQETQYF. The CDR3 region has the DNA TGCAGCGTTGCATTCGGACTCCAGTCCCAAGAGACCCAGTACTTC.

The J gene is TRBJ2-7, the V gene TRBV5-6, with D perhaps TRBD2 (6 bases). Germline lookup yields CDR1 SGHDT and CDR2 YYEEEE. Trimming stripped 2 bases from V and 1 base from J, with 13 bases between. CDR3 length: 15 amino acids. CDR3 sequence reads: CASSFRGTSSYEQYF. The CDR3 DNA sequence: TGTGCCAGCAGCTTTCGGGGGACGTCATCCTACGAGCAGTACTTC.

This clone showed up just a few times. The rearrangement uses TRBV19 and TRBJ1-2; D is unclear. Germline-derived CDR1 and CDR2 are LNHDA and SQIVND (reference sequence). Trimming cost V 6 bases and J 4 bases, with 12 bases left between them. The CDR3 runs 13 residues. DNA of the CDR3: TGTGCCAGTAGCCCGACCCTAAGCTATGGCTACACCTTC. It yields the protein CASSPTLSYGYTF. The entire variable domain, with the rest obtained from reference TRBV19 and TRBJ1-2, is as follows: DGGITQSPKYLFRKEGQNVTLSCEQNLNHDAMYWYRQDPGQGLRLIYYSQIVNDFQKGDIAEGYSVSREKKESFPLTVTSAQKNPTAFYLCASSPTLSYGYTFGSGTRLTVV.

The chain uses TRBV4-1 and TRBJ1-3; tentative D call: TRBD1 (6 bases). V lost 1 base, J lost 2 bases, and 9 bases lay in between. Germline CDR1 is MGHRA and CDR2 is YSYEKL. This CDR3 spans 15 amino acids. CDR3 nucleotides: TGCGCCAGCAGCCAAGTCGACAGGCCTGGAAACACCATATATTTT. This sequence encodes CASSQVDRPGNTIYF.

The chain is built from TRBV19 and TRBJ1-5, with TRBD1 matching 9 bases. The V segment lost 6 bases and the J segment 4 bases; nucleotides outside the gene matches: 10. Germline values: CDR1 LNHDA, CDR2 SQIVND (reference sequence). This CDR3 is 16 amino acids long. This chain's CDR3 is CASSNFRQGVNQPQHF. CDR3 in DNA: TGTGCCAGTAGCAATTTCCGACAGGGGGTAAATCAGCCCCAGCATTTT.

The chain employs TRBV7-9 and TRBJ2-7; 7 positions match TRBD1. The junction had 7 bases not matched to a gene; V was cut back by 6 bases and J by 5 bases. Germline V gene data show CDR1 as SEHNR and CDR2 as FQNEAQ (reference sequence). This CDR3 has 13 residues. CDR3 bases: TGTGCCAGCAGACACAGGGGTTCGGACGAGCAGTACTTC. This sequence encodes CASRHRGSDEQYF.

This clone was found a few times. The chain carries TRBV20-1 and TRBJ1-1, with D unresolved. V lost 7 bases, J lost 6 bases, and 12 bases lay in between. This CDR3 is 11 amino acids long. Per germline, CDR1 DFQATT and CDR2 SNEGSKA (reference sequence). CDR3 residues: CSGLRDAEAFF. CDR3 in DNA: TGCAGTGGATTGCGGGATGCTGAAGCTTTCTTT.

This chain links TRBV4-2 with TRBJ2-5; 10 positions match TRBD2. Per the germline V gene, CDR1 is LGHNA and CDR2 is YNFKEQ. Trimming cost V 1 base and J 5 bases; bases outside gene matches: 16. The CDR3 consists of 19 residues. CDR3 nucleotides: TGTGCCAGCAGCCAAGGAGGGAGCGGGGGGGCCGCGGCGTTGGAGACCCAGTACTTC. This codes for CASSQGGSGGAAALETQYF.

V usage is TRBV10-2 and J usage is TRBJ1-1; D gene ambiguous. The CDR3 consists of 14 residues. CDR1 is WSHSY, CDR2 SAAADI, per germline. Trimming removed 11 bases at V and 0 bases at J, with 16 bases between. The CDR3 DNA reads as TGCGCCGGCGAGGGAGAAACCTTGAACACTGAAGCTTTCTTT. Its translation is CAGEGETLNTEAFF.

The chain employs TRBV29-1 and TRBJ2-3, with D hard to call. The germline gives CDR1 SQVTM, CDR2 ANQGSEA. Trimming took 5 bases from V and 6 from J, leaving 9 bases between them. The CDR3 has 11 amino acids. The CDR3 DNA reads as TGCAGCGTTAAGGGTTCCGATACGCAGTATTTT. Its protein product is CSVKGSDTQYF.